Listed here are 13 T cell receptor beta chains from one sample, sequenced in a study of technical replicates of blood from four donors. The repertoire was sequenced with immunoSEQ multiplex PCR; TCRdb's copy has only in-frame clones and lacks some. The sample has about 79,000 clones, 75% to 95% seen once. Sequenced sample: T cells isolated from PBMCs. The receptor source for this set is a human donor in good health. Some clones in this sample may be carry-over from other donors' samples.

V usage is TRBV30 and J usage is TRBJ1-2, with D possibly being TRBD1 (5 bases). The V end was cut by 4 bases, the J end by 9 bases, with 12 bases between. The CDR3 has 11 amino acids. Germline loops: CDR1 GTSNPN, CDR2 SVGIG (reference sequence). The CDR3 spells CAWTPGLRYTF. CDR3 DNA sequence: TGTGCCTGGACGCCGGGACTTCGCTACACCTTC. Together with reference TRBV30 and TRBJ1-2, the CDR3 gives the full variable domain: SQTIHQWPATLVQPVGSPLSLECTVEGTSNPNLYWYRQAAGRGLQLLFYSVGIGQISSEVPQNLSASRPQDRQFILSSKKLLLSDSGFYLCAWTPGLRYTFGSGTRLTVV.

The rearrangement uses TRBV19 and TRBJ1-2; TRBD1 matches at 9 bases. The length of the CDR3 is 15 residues. Germline trimming cut 5 bases from V and 5 bases from J; bases unmatched to any gene: 9. Germline lookup yields CDR1 LNHDA and CDR2 SQIVND (reference sequence). CDR3: CASSPTGGLQYGYTF. CDR3 bases: TGTGCCAGTAGTCCCACAGGGGGCCTTCAGTATGGCTACACCTTC.

The V and J genes are TRBV6-4 and TRBJ2-7; 8 positions agree with TRBD1. The CDR3 sequence is 15 residues long. Per germline, CDR1 MRHNA and CDR2 SNTAGT. With V trimmed by 5 bases and J by 5 bases, 11 bases remained unmatched. CDR3 sequence reads: CASSPQGASSDEQYF. Written as DNA, the CDR3 is TGTGCCAGCAGTCCCCAGGGGGCCTCTTCCGACGAGCAGTACTTC.

The chain uses TRBV28 and TRBJ2-1; 8 bases agree with TRBD2. Germline V gene lookup returns CDR1 MDHEN and CDR2 SYDVKM. The CDR3 extends over 16 amino acids. With V trimmed by 5 bases and J by 8 bases, 14 bases remained unmatched. CDR3 in DNA: TGTGCCAGCAGTCCAATAGCGGGGCGGGCCGTTTATGAGCAGTTCTTC. Protein product: CASSPIAGRAVYEQFF.

V gene TRBV6-5 combines with J gene TRBJ1-1; no clear D. The CDR3 spans 14 residues. Germline loops: CDR1 MNHEY, CDR2 SVGAGI. V was cut by 0 bases and J by 1 base, with 6 bases left in between. CDR3 region: CASSYSRANTEAFF. For the CDR3, the DNA is TGTGCCAGCAGTTACTCGCGGGCGAACACTGAAGCTTTCTTT.

The V gene is TRBV10-2, the J gene TRBJ2-7; possible D gene TRBD2, 6 bases. Trimming removed 3 bases at V and 3 bases at J, with 9 bases between. Germline lookup yields CDR1 WSHSY and CDR2 SAAADI. The CDR3 runs 13 residues. CDR3 DNA sequence: TGCGCCAGCAGTGAAAGGGGACTCTACGAGCAGTACTTC. This encodes CASSERGLYEQYF.

This chain links TRBV18 with TRBJ2-7; 7 bases line up with TRBD2. Trimming at V came to 4 bases and at J to 0 bases, leaving 3 bases not matched to a gene. Germline values: CDR1 KGHSH, CDR2 LQKENI. There are 14 residues in the CDR3. CDR3 bases: TGTGCCAGCTCACAAGCGGGAAGCTCCTACGAGCAGTACTTC. This encodes CASSQAGSSYEQYF.

J is TRBJ2-7 and V is TRBV6-6, with D tentatively TRBD1 (6 bases). This CDR3 is built from 15 residues. Trimming stripped 4 bases from V and 3 bases from J, with 16 bases between. Germline CDR1 reads MNHNY; CDR2 reads SVGAGI (reference sequence). The CDR3 spells CASSFPGTSGYEQYF. The CDR3 DNA reads TGTGCCAGCAGTTTTCCGGGGACATCTGGCTACGAGCAGTACTTC.

The chain combines TRBV11-2 with TRBJ1-5, with a tentative D call TRBD1 (5 bases). Trimming pared 1 base from V and 6 bases from J, leaving 7 bases between. The germline gives CDR1 SGHAT, CDR2 FQNNGV. CDR3 size: 13 residues. The CDR3 loop is CASSLGGFQPQHF. The DNA of the CDR3 is TGTGCCAGCAGCTTAGGGGGCTTTCAGCCCCAGCATTTT. Full variable domain (remainder filled in from reference TRBV11-2 and TRBJ1-5): EAGVAQSPRYKIIEKRQSVAFWCNPISGHATLYWYQQILGQGPKLLIQFQNNGVVDDSQLPKDRFSAERLKGVDSTLKIQPAKLEDSAVYLCASSLGGFQPQHFGDGTRLSIL.

The V and J genes are TRBV19 and TRBJ2-5, with TRBD1 matching 9 bases. With 4 bases clipped from V and 5 bases from J, the junction kept 2 bases outside the gene matches. CDR3 size: 13 residues. CDR1 is LNHDA and CDR2 is SQIVND in the germline V gene (reference sequence). This chain's CDR3 is CASSTQGAETQYF. The CDR3, as DNA: TGTGCCAGTAGTACACAGGGGGCTGAGACCCAGTACTTC.

This clone was detected only once. The rearrangement uses TRBV27 and TRBJ2-7; 7 bases line up with TRBD1. This CDR3 comprises 12 residues. Losses at the gene ends were 4 bases for V and 3 bases for J; bases not matched to a gene: 0. Germline CDR1 is MNHEY and CDR2 is SMNVEV (reference sequence). The CDR3 sequence: CASSYRGYEQYF. The CDR3 nucleotides read TGTGCCAGCAGTTACAGGGGCTACGAGCAGTACTTC.

This chain links TRBV7-9 with TRBJ2-6; tentatively, D is TRBD2 (6 bases). This CDR3 is built from 16 residues. The ends were cut back, 1 base at V and 2 bases at J, with 9 bases in the middle. Looked up from germline, CDR1 is SEHNR and CDR2 is FQNEAQ (reference sequence). CDR3 coding DNA: TGTGCCAGCAGCTTAGTGGCGGGGCCTGGGGCCAACGTCCTGACTTTC. Encoded protein: CASSLVAGPGANVLTF.

The chain couples TRBV4-2 to TRBJ2-1; no definite D call. V was shortened by 0 bases and J by 7 bases, with 4 bases between the two germline ends. This CDR3 comprises 12 residues. Germline V lookup: CDR1 LGHNA, CDR2 YNFKEQ. This chain's CDR3 is CASSQELNEQFF. The CDR3 coding sequence is TGTGCCAGCAGCCAAGAACTAAATGAGCAGTTCTTC.